A selection of T cell receptor beta chains follows, all from one sample in a study of Ad26.COV2.S vaccination and SARS-CoV-2 variants. Data came from immunoSEQ multiplex PCR; TCRdb stores just in-frame clones and leaves some out. Of approximately 150,000 clones in the sample, 86% are singletons; the top ten hold 5%. Specimen: peripheral blood, collected after recovery from COVID-19. Source of these receptors: a human donor who had recovered from COVID-19. Both conserved end residues are part of each CDR3. The D gene is left open where the match is weak. Size is omitted from some rows. Given values are once, few, many or a class for expanded clones.

D gene,J gene,clone size,V gene,CDR3 protein,CDR3 DNA
TRBD1,TRBJ2-6,.,TRBV2,CASREGQGRGSGANVLTF,TGTGCCAGCAGGGAGGGACAGGGACGAGGCTCTGGGGCCAACGTCCTGACTTTC
.,TRBJ2-4,.,TRBV28,CASSFLEGMSKNIQYF,TGTGCCAGCAGTTTCTTAGAGGGGATGTCGAAAAACATTCAGTACTTC
.,TRBJ1-1,.,TRBV27,CASSLSGSVTEAFF,TGTGCCAGCAGTTTATCAGGGTCCGTCACTGAAGCTTTCTTT
TRBD2,TRBJ2-7,.,TRBV5-1,CASSYTADSGGEQYF,TGCGCCAGCAGCTACACAGCCGATTCGGGGGGCGAGCAGTACTTC
TRBD1,TRBJ2-7,.,TRBV9,CASSSRQGGKQYF,TGTGCCAGCAGCTCCAGACAGGGGGGAAAGCAGTACTTC
.,TRBJ1-4,once,TRBV4-3,CASSQLHGDESLFF,TGCGCCAGCAGCCAGCTCCATGGTGACGAAAGTCTGTTTTTT
.,TRBJ2-2,.,TRBV19,CASSTDTTGELFF,TGTGCCAGTAGTACCGATACCACCGGGGAGCTGTTTTTT
.,TRBJ2-2,.,TRBV10-1,CASSQQLNTGELFF,TGCGCCAGCAGTCAACAACTGAACACCGGGGAGCTGTTTTTT
TRBD1,TRBJ1-2,.,TRBV6-5,CASSYSTGSLYGYTF,TGTGCCAGCAGTTACTCGACAGGGAGCCTCTATGGCTACACCTTC
.,TRBJ1-2,few,TRBV7-2,CASSPTRTDYGYTF,TGTGCCAGCAGCCCTACTCGGACAGACTATGGCTACACCTTC
.,TRBJ1-3,few,TRBV5-1,CASSLGDRSGNTIYF,TGCGCCAGCAGCTTGGGGGATCGCTCTGGAAACACCATATATTTT
.,TRBJ2-7,once,TRBV2,CASREGPNGEQYF,TGTGCCAGCAGAGAGGGCCCAAACGGCGAGCAGTACTTC
.,TRBJ1-1,.,TRBV13,CASSLRGIGTEAFF,TGTGCCAGCAGCCTCAGGGGTATCGGCACTGAAGCTTTCTTT
.,TRBJ1-5,.,TRBV19,CASSLGGQPQHF,TGTGCCAGTAGTTTAGGGGGTCAGCCCCAGCATTTT
.,TRBJ1-1,.,TRBV30,CAWRRTEAFF,TGTGCCTGGAGACGTACTGAAGCTTTCTTT
.,TRBJ2-5,.,TRBV12-2,CASRLAPGRGAQAGDF,TGTGCAAGTCGCTTAGCGCCGGGGCGGGGGGCCCAGGCGGGGGACTTC
TRBD1,TRBJ2-7,few,TRBV5-4,CATTTGGQGYEQYF,TGTGCCACTACAACCGGGGGACAGGGGTATGAGCAGTACTTC
TRBD2,TRBJ2-3,.,TRBV6-5,CASSYGLAGTAQYF,TGTGCCAGCAGTTATGGGCTAGCGGGGACTGCGCAGTATTTT
.,TRBJ1-1,.,TRBV27,CASSLTGAVNTEAFF,TGTGCCAGCAGTTTAACGGGGGCGGTGAACACTGAAGCTTTCTTT
.,TRBJ2-1,.,TRBV5-1,CASSFDPSSYNEQFF,TGCGCCAGCAGCTTTGACCCAAGCTCCTACAATGAGCAGTTCTTC
.,TRBJ1-1,.,TRBV7-2,CASSLAAGGDPLMNTEAFF,TGTGCCAGCAGCTTAGCGGCGGGGGGCGATCCCCTGATGAACACTGAAGCTTTCTTT
.,TRBJ2-3,.,TRBV7-2,CASSFGTTDTQYF,TGTGCCAGCAGCTTTGGGACTACAGATACGCAGTATTTT
.,TRBJ2-6,.,TRBV7-8,CASSIQGNNVLTF,TGTGCCAGCAGCATACAGGGAAACAACGTCCTGACTTTC
TRBD1,TRBJ2-7,.,TRBV19,CASSIATGATYEQYF,TGTGCCAGTAGTATAGCCACAGGGGCGACCTACGAGCAGTACTTC
TRBD1,TRBJ2-7,.,TRBV30,CAWSPWTGTNEQYF,TGTGCCTGGAGTCCCTGGACAGGGACGAACGAGCAGTACTTC
TRBD1,TRBJ1-3,.,TRBV7-2,CASSLGQGASGGNTIYF,TGTGCCAGCAGCTTAGGCCAGGGGGCTTCGGGCGGAAACACCATATATTTT
.,TRBJ1-3,.,TRBV18,CASSPALGTSGNTIYF,TGTGCCAGCTCACCCGCCTTGGGCACCTCTGGAAACACCATATATTTT